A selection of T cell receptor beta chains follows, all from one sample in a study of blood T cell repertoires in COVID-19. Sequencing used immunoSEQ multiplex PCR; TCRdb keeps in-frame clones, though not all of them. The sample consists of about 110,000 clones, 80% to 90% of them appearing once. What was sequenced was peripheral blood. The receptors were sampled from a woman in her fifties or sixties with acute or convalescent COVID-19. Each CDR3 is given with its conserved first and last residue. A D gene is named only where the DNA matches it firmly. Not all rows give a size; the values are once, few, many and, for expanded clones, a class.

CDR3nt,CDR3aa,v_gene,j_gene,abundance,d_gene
TGTGCCAGCAGGTTGACTAGCGGGGGAAAGGCAGATACGCAGTATTTT,CASRLTSGGKADTQYF,TRBV2,TRBJ2-3,.,TRBD2
TGTGCCAGCAGCTTAGTCTCCCTAAATCGGGAGGAGGAAAAACTGTTTTTT,CASSLVSLNREEEKLFF,TRBV11-2,TRBJ1-4,few,.
TGTGCCAGCAGTTACTCAGGGACAGGGTTTTCACCCCTCCACTTT,CASSYSGTGFSPLHF,TRBV6-5,TRBJ1-6,.,TRBD1
TGTGCCAGCAGTCTCCAGGGGGAATCACCCCTCCACTTT,CASSLQGESPLHF,TRBV7-2,TRBJ1-6,few,TRBD1
TGTGCTAGTGGGTTGGGGCTAGCGGGGGTAAGCCGAGAGACCCAGTACTTC,CASGLGLAGVSRETQYF,TRBV12-5,TRBJ2-5,.,TRBD2
TGTGCCTGGAGTGACGCCCCGGGGAGCAAGGGCTATGGCTACACCTTC,CAWSDAPGSKGYGYTF,TRBV30,TRBJ1-2,.,.
TGTGCCAGCAAGGAGGAGGGAGAGCCCCCCCTCCACTTT,CASKEEGEPPLHF,TRBV6-5,TRBJ1-6,once,.
TGTGCCAGTGTTAAGAACACTGAAGCTTTCTTT,CASVKNTEAFF,TRBV19,TRBJ1-1,.,.
TGTGCCAGCAGCGTAGGCGGGACAGGTGACTATGGCTACACCTTC,CASSVGGTGDYGYTF,TRBV9,TRBJ1-2,.,TRBD1
TGTGCCAGCAGCGGGGACAGTTACTCTGGAAACACCATATATTTT,CASSGDSYSGNTIYF,TRBV5-6,TRBJ1-3,once,TRBD1
TGTGCCACCAGTGATGTAGACACCGGGGAGCTGTTTTTT,CATSDVDTGELFF,TRBV24-1,TRBJ2-2,.,.
TGTGCCAGCAGTGCGGACAGTTTCTATGGCTACACCTTC,CASSADSFYGYTF,TRBV6-8,TRBJ1-2,few,.
TGTGCCAGCAGCCAAGCTATACAGGGATTTACGGACTATGGCTACACCTTC,CASSQAIQGFTDYGYTF,TRBV14,TRBJ1-2,.,.
TGCAGTGCCAGTCGGGGGAACACTGAAGCTTTCTTT,CSASRGNTEAFF,TRBV20-1,TRBJ1-1,.,.
TGTGCTAGTGGGTTAGGGACAGGGGCTAGCAATCAGCCCCAGCATTTT,CASGLGTGASNQPQHF,TRBV12-5,TRBJ1-5,once,TRBD1
TGCGCCAGCAGCCTTTGGGCTCCCCAGGCGGGAAACACCATATATTTT,CASSLWAPQAGNTIYF,TRBV5-1,TRBJ1-3,.,.
TGTGCCAGCAGCTTAGGCGGGGCGGAGGAGACCCAGTACTTC,CASSLGGAEETQYF,TRBV5-6,TRBJ2-5,.,.
TGTGCCAGCAGCTTGGGAGGGGACAAGGAGCAGTACTTC,CASSLGGDKEQYF,TRBV5-4,TRBJ2-7,.,.
TGTGCCAGCTCACCCGGCAGGGCGGCGAACACTGAAGCTTTCTTT,CASSPGRAANTEAFF,TRBV18,TRBJ1-1,few,.
TGTGCCAGCCAAAGACAGCAGACTAACTATGGCTACACCTTC,CASQRQQTNYGYTF,TRBV18,TRBJ1-2,.,.
TGTGCCAGCAGCTACGGGACAGGAGACAATGAGCAGTTCTTC,CASSYGTGDNEQFF,TRBV3-1/TRBV3-2,TRBJ2-1,.,TRBD1
TGCGCCAGCAGCCTAGGGGCCAATCAGCCCCAGCATTTT,CASSLGANQPQHF,TRBV4-3,TRBJ1-5,.,.
TGTGCCAGCAGCTCCTCTGGAGCAATGAACACTGAAGCTTTCTTT,CASSSSGAMNTEAFF,TRBV7-9,TRBJ1-1,.,.
TGTGCCAGCAGGGCCTCCGGGACAGCTTCCAATGAGCAGTTCTTC,CASRASGTASNEQFF,TRBV2,TRBJ2-1,.,TRBD1
TGTGCCAGCAGTGACAGGGGACCTGGAAACACCATATATTTT,CASSDRGPGNTIYF,TRBV2,TRBJ1-3,.,.
TGTGCCTGGAGTGCGACAGGGGGCTATGAAAAACTGTTTTTT,CAWSATGGYEKLFF,TRBV30,TRBJ1-4,.,TRBD1
TGTGCCAGTTGGGACAGGAGCAACTATGGCTACACCTTC,CASWDRSNYGYTF,TRBV27,TRBJ1-2,.,TRBD1
TGTGCCAGCAGTTTGGGAGGGCAGCCCCAGCATTTT,CASSLGGQPQHF,TRBV28,TRBJ1-5,few,.
TGTGCCAGCAGCTTGGGACTAGCGGGTGACGAGCAGTACTTC,CASSLGLAGDEQYF,TRBV7-2,TRBJ2-7,.,TRBD2
TGTGCCAGCAGCTTAGCAACAGGGGCTGGCTACACCTTC,CASSLATGAGYTF,TRBV7-2,TRBJ1-2,.,TRBD1
TGTGCCAGCAGCCTCAGGGCCTACAATGAGCAGTTCTTC,CASSLRAYNEQFF,TRBV7-3,TRBJ2-1,.,.
TGTGCCACCAGCAGAGACTGGAACACCGGGGAGCTGTTTTTT,CATSRDWNTGELFF,TRBV15,TRBJ2-2,.,.
TGTGCCAGCAGAGAGACAGGGGTGGGCTACGAGCAGTACTTC,CASRETGVGYEQYF,TRBV28,TRBJ2-7,.,TRBD1
TGTGCCAGCAGCTTAGAACCCCTGACAATTAACTATGGCTACACCTTC,CASSLEPLTINYGYTF,TRBV7-2,TRBJ1-2,.,.
TGTGCCAGCAGCCTCGACAGGGTAAGGGCGGCAGATACGCAGTATTTT,CASSLDRVRAADTQYF,TRBV5-6,TRBJ2-3,.,TRBD1
TGTGCCAGCAGTTTACAAATCCGAGATGGCTACACCTTC,CASSLQIRDGYTF,TRBV28,TRBJ1-2,.,.
TGTGCCACCAGCAGAGTGGGAAACAGGGGAGCGCAGTATTTT,CATSRVGNRGAQYF,TRBV15,TRBJ2-3,.,TRBD1
TGCAGTGCTAGTCAGGGGGCGAGTCGGGACACTGAAGCTTTCTTT,CSASQGASRDTEAFF,TRBV20-1,TRBJ1-1,.,TRBD1
TGTGCCAGCAGTTATGGCCCTGAAGCTTTCTTT,CASSYGPEAFF,TRBV28,TRBJ1-1,.,.
TGTGCCAGCAGTTACCGCGGGGTGGGTAACTCGGAGACCCAGTACTTC,CASSYRGVGNSETQYF,TRBV6-5,TRBJ2-5,.,.
TGTGCCACCAGTGACGCACGTTCCGGGACAGGGATCTCCGGGGAGCTGTTTTTT,CATSDARSGTGISGELFF,TRBV24-1,TRBJ2-2,.,TRBD1
TGCGCCAGCAGCTTGGGGACAGGGGGCTCGGCTTTCTTT,CASSLGTGGSAFF,TRBV5-1,TRBJ1-1,.,TRBD1
TGTGCCAGCAGCGCCCCGTATTCTGGGGCCAACGTCCTGACTTTC,CASSAPYSGANVLTF,TRBV9,TRBJ2-6,.,.
TGTGCCAGCAGTAGACTTCGGAGGTACGATGAGCAGTTCTTC,CASSRLRRYDEQFF,TRBV2,TRBJ2-1,.,.
TGTGCCAGTAGCGGGGGGGGCCTCACAGATACGCAGTATTTT,CASSGGGLTDTQYF,TRBV9,TRBJ2-3,.,TRBD2
TGTGCCACCAGTGATTTCGGACAGGGAAATCAGCCCCAGCATTTT,CATSDFGQGNQPQHF,TRBV24-1,TRBJ1-5,.,TRBD1
TGCGCCAGCAGCCAAGGACAGGGGTTTGGAGGCTACACCTTC,CASSQGQGFGGYTF,TRBV4-3,TRBJ1-2,.,TRBD1
TGTGCCAGCTCAGGACAGACAAACACCGGGGAGCTGTTTTTT,CASSGQTNTGELFF,TRBV18,TRBJ2-2,few,.
TGTGCCAGCAGACGAGGGAACACCATATATTTT,CASRRGNTIYF,TRBV27,TRBJ1-3,.,.
TGTGCCAGCAGCTTAGGGGGCGGCGGATACTACGAGCAGTACTTC,CASSLGGGGYYEQYF,TRBV7-8,TRBJ2-7,.,.
TGTGCCAGTAGCTCCCAACAGGGGACAGATACGCAGTATTTT,CASSSQQGTDTQYF,TRBV19,TRBJ2-3,.,TRBD1
TGTGCCAGCAGTTACTCGGGAGACACCGGGGAGCTGTTTTTT,CASSYSGDTGELFF,TRBV6-5,TRBJ2-2,.,.
TGTGCCAGCAGTTTCGGTCCGTCGAATACTTCACCCCTCCACTTT,CASSFGPSNTSPLHF,TRBV28,TRBJ1-6,.,.
TGTGCCAGCTCACCGTGGACCCTACAGGCGGGCAATCAGCCCCAGCATTTT,CASSPWTLQAGNQPQHF,TRBV18,TRBJ1-5,.,.
TGTGCCAGCAGTTACGGGGGACAGTCGAACACCGGGGAGCTGTTTTTT,CASSYGGQSNTGELFF,TRBV6-5,TRBJ2-2,.,TRBD1
TGTGCCAGCAATCAGGGAAGTGGGTACGAGCAGTACTTC,CASNQGSGYEQYF,TRBV7-9,TRBJ2-7,.,.
TGCGCCAGCAGCTTGGGACAGGTAAACACTGAAGCTTTCTTT,CASSLGQVNTEAFF,TRBV5-1,TRBJ1-1,.,.
TGTGCCAGCAGCTTGGTCAGGGGCGAGCAGTACTTC,CASSLVRGEQYF,TRBV7-8,TRBJ2-7,.,.
TGTGCCAGCAGTTACTTAAGCCTCCGGGACTCCACAGATACGCAGTATTTT,CASSYLSLRDSTDTQYF,TRBV6-2/TRBV6-3,TRBJ2-3,.,.